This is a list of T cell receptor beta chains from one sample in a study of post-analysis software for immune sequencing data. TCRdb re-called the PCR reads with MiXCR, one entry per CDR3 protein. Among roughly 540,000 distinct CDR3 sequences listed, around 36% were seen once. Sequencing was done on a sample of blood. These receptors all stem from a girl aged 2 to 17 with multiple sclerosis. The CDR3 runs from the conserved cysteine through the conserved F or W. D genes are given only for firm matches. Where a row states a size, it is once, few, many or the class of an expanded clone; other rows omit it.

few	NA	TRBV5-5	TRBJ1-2	CASSLAGGVSYGYTF	TGTGCCAGCAGCTTGGCCGGAGGAGTATCCTATGGCTACACCTTC
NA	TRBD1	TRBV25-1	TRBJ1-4	CASSATGGVGEKLFF	TGTGCCAGCAGCGCCACAGGGGGCGTAGGTGAAAAACTGTTTTTT
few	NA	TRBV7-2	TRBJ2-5	CASNLRETQYF	TGTGCCAGCAACCTAAGGGAGACCCAGTACTTC
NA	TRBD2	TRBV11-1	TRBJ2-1	CASSLPGRGDNEQFF	TGTGCCAGCAGCCTCCCCGGGCGGGGGGACAATGAGCAGTTCTTC
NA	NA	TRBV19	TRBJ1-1	CASSMGRDTEAFF	TGTGCCAGTAGTATGGGCAGGGACACTGAAGCTTTCTTT
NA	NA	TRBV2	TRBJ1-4	CASSEGGANEKLFF	TGTGCCAGCAGTGAGGGGGGGGCTAATGAAAAACTGTTTTTT
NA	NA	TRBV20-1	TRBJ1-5	CSAPSRGPNQPQHF	TGCAGTGCCCCCTCACGGGGGCCCAATCAGCCCCAGCATTTT
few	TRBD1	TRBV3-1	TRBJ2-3	CASSLTGRSGQGTDTQYF	TGTGCCAGCAGCCTAACAGGACGCTCGGGACAGGGCACAGATACGCAGTATTTT
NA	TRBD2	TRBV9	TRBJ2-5	CASSAGLAGGYQETQYF	TGTGCCAGCAGCGCCGGACTAGCGGGGGGGTACCAAGAGACCCAGTACTTC
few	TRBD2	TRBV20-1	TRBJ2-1	CSASTLAGGSYNEQFF	TGCAGTGCTAGTACGTTAGCGGGGGGCTCCTACAATGAGCAGTTCTTC
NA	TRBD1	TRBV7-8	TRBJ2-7	CASSLRGQDSYEQYF	TGTGCCAGCAGCTTAAGGGGACAGGACAGCTACGAGCAGTACTTC